Listed here are 6 T cell receptor beta chains from one sample, sequenced in a study of blood T cell repertoires in COVID-19. Some clones are missing from TCRdb's copy, which holds only in-frame ones; the method was immunoSEQ multiplex PCR. The sample has about 100,000 clones, 80% to 90% seen once. The sample comprised PBMCs or T cells enriched from blood (not recorded which). Every receptor here comes from a woman aged 45-65 years who had recovered from COVID-19.

This clone was counted between two and nine times. The chain has TRBV5-1 and TRBJ1-2; 9 bases line up with TRBD1. Trimming cost V 6 bases and J 8 bases; bases outside gene matches: 14. Germline-derived CDR1 and CDR2 are SGHRS and YFSETQ. CDR3 size: 15 residues. CDR3 coding DNA: TGCGCCAGCACCCCACAGGGGGCCAGTGTCGAGGGCTACACCTTC. It encodes CASTPQGASVEGYTF.

The genes are TRBV10-2 and TRBJ1-2; the D gene is possibly TRBD1 (6 bases). V gave up 8 bases and J gave up 6 bases, with 16 bases separating them. Germline lookup yields CDR1 WSHSY and CDR2 SAAADI. The CDR3 length is 13 residues. The CDR3 bases are TGCGCCAGCGTCGACGACAGGCTAAATGGCTACACCTTC. It is translated as CASVDDRLNGYTF.

The chain uses TRBV6-1 and TRBJ2-4; the D gene is possibly TRBD2 (7 bases). This CDR3 comprises 17 residues. CDR1 and CDR2 (germline): MNHNS, SASEGT. V lost 1 base, J lost 0 bases, and 13 bases lay in between. The CDR3 loop is CASSEEGGALAKNIQYF. The CDR3 nucleotides are TGTGCCAGCAGTGAAGAAGGGGGGGCCTTAGCCAAAAACATTCAGTACTTC.

This clone was detected a few times. This chain connects TRBV5-4 to TRBJ2-7, with TRBD1 matching 8 bases. From germline, CDR1 is SGHNT and CDR2 YYREEE (reference sequence). After removal of 3 bases from V and 3 bases from J, the junction contained 5 bases not matched to a gene. The CDR3 sequence is 14 residues long. The CDR3 DNA follows: TGTGCCAGCAGCTCGGACAGGGCTTACTACGAGCAGTACTTC. It codes for CASSSDRAYYEQYF.

The chain joins TRBV2 to TRBJ2-7; D may be TRBD1 (5 bases). Trimming took 2 bases from V and 5 from J, leaving 10 bases between them. Germline loops: CDR1 SNHLY, CDR2 FYNNEI. The CDR3 loop spans 13 amino acids. CDR3 protein: CASSETGSNEQYF. The CDR3, as DNA: TGTGCCAGCAGTGAAACAGGAAGTAACGAGCAGTACTTC.

The chain combines TRBV11-3 with TRBJ2-7; TRBD1 matches 7 bases. This CDR3 comprises 17 residues. V was clipped by 2 bases and J by 4 bases; unmatched bases: 14. Germline V lookup: CDR1 SGHNT, CDR2 YENEEA. DNA for the CDR3: TGTGCCAGCAGCTTACTACGCCACGGACAGGACTTTTACGAGCAGTACTTC. This gives the protein CASSLLRHGQDFYEQYF.